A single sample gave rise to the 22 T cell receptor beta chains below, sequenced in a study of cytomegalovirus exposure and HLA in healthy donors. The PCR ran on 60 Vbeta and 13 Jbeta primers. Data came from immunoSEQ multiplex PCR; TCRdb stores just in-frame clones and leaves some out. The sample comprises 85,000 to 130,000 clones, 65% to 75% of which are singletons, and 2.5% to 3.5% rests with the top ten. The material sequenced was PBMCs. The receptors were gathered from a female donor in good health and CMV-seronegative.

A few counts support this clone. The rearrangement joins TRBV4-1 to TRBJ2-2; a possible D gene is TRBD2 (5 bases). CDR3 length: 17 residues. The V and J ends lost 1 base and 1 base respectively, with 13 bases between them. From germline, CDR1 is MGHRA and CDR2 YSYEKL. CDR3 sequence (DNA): TGCGCCAGCAGCCAAGTCGGAACGGGAAGGAACACCGGGGAGCTGTTTTTT. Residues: CASSQVGTGRNTGELFF.

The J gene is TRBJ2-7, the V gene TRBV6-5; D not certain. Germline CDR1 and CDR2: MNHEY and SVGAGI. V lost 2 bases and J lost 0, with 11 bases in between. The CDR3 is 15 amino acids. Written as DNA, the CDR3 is TGTGCCAGCAGTTACGGTCCCCTGAGCTCCTACGAGCAGTACTTC. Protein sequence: CASSYGPLSSYEQYF.

The DNA of the CDR3 is TGTGCCAGCAACCCAGGGTTTCAAGAGACCCAGTACTTC. Translated, it gives CASNPGFQETQYF. This sequence joins TRBV11-2 and TRBJ2-5, with D possibly being TRBD1 (5 bases). Per germline, CDR1 SGHAT and CDR2 FQNNGV. The CDR3 extends over 13 amino acids. Trimming left V 7 bases short and J 2 bases short, with 11 bases between.

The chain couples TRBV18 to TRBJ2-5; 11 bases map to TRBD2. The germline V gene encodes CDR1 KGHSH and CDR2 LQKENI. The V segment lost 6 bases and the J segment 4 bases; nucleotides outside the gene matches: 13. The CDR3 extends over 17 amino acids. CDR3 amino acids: CASSHRGLAGGIETQYF. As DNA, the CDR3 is TGTGCCAGCTCTCACCGGGGGCTAGCGGGAGGCATAGAGACCCAGTACTTC. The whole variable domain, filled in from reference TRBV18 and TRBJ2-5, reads NAGVMQNPRHLVRRRGQEARLRCSPMKGHSHVYWYRQLPEEGLKFMVYLQKENIIDESGMPKERFSAEFPKEGPSILRIQQVVRGDSAAYFCASSHRGLAGGIETQYFGPGTRLLVL.

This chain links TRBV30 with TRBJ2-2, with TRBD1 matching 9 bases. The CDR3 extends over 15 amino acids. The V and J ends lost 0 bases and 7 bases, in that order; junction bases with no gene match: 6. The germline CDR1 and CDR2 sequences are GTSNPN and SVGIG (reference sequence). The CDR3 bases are TGTGCCTGGAGTGTCAAGGGACAGGGTGGCGGGGAGCTGTTTTTT. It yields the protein CAWSVKGQGGGELFF.

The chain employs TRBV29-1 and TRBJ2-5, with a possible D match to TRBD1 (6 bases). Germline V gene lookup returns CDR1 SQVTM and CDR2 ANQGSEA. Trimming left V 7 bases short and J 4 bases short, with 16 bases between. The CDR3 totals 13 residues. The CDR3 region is CSAAETGRETQYF. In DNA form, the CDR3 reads TGCAGCGCAGCAGAGACAGGACGAGAGACCCAGTACTTC.

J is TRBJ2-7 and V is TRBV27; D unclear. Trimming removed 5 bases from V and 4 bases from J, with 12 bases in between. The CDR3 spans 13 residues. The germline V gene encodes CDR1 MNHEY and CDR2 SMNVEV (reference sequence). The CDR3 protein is CASSPRPLYEQYF. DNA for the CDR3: TGTGCCAGCAGTCCCCGCCCACTATACGAGCAGTACTTC.

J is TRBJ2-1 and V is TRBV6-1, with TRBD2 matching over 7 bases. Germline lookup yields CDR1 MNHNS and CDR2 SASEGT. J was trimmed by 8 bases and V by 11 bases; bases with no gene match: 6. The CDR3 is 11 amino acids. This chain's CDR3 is CAGREFDEQFF. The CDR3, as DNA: TGTGCCGGGCGGGAGTTCGATGAGCAGTTCTTC.

CDR3: CASKGGEWTEAFF. Here the CDR3 DNA reads TGTGCCAGCAAGGGAGGGGAATGGACTGAAGCTTTCTTT. The chain couples TRBV6-1 to TRBJ1-1; maybe TRBD1 (5 bases). The V gene lost 7 bases and the J gene lost 5 bases, with 14 bases spanning the gap. Germline CDR1 is MNHNS and CDR2 is SASEGT. The CDR3 has 13 amino acids.

The CDR3 is CASSPRQNTEAFF. Here the CDR3 DNA reads TGTGCCAGCTCACCAAGACAGAACACTGAAGCTTTCTTT. This sequence joins TRBV18 and TRBJ1-1; no clear D. The CDR3 contains 13 residues. V was shortened by 2 bases and J by 1 base, with 5 bases between the two germline ends. Germline V lookup: CDR1 KGHSH, CDR2 LQKENI. The full variable domain, with the rest looked up from reference TRBV18 and TRBJ1-1, is NAGVMQNPRHLVRRRGQEARLRCSPMKGHSHVYWYRQLPEEGLKFMVYLQKENIIDESGMPKERFSAEFPKEGPSILRIQQVVRGDSAAYFCASSPRQNTEAFFGQGTRLTVV.

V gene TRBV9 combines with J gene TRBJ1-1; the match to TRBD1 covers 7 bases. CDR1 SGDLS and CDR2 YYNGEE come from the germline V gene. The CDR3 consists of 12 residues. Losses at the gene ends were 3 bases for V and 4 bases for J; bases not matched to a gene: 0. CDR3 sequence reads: CASSAGGTEAFF. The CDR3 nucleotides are TGTGCCAGCAGCGCAGGGGGCACTGAAGCTTTCTTT.

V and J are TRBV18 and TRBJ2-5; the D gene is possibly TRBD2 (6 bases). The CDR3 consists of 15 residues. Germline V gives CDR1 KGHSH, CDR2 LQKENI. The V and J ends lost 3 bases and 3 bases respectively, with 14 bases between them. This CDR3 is CASSPTRGIEETQYF. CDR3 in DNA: TGTGCCAGCTCACCGACCCGGGGGATAGAAGAGACCCAGTACTTC.

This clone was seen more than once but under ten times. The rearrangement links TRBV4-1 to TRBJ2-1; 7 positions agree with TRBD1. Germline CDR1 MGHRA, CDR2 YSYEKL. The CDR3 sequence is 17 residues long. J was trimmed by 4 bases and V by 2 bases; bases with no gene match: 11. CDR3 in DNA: TGCGCCAGCAGCCAACGCCGGGCAGGGGGAGAATACAATGAGCAGTTCTTC. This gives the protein CASSQRRAGGEYNEQFF.

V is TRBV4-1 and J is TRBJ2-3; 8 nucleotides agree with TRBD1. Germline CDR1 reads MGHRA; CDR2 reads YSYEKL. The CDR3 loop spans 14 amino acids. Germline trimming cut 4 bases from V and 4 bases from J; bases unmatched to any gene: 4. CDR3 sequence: CASSPPTGADTQYF. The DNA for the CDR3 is TGCGCCAGCAGCCCACCGACAGGGGCAGATACGCAGTATTTT.

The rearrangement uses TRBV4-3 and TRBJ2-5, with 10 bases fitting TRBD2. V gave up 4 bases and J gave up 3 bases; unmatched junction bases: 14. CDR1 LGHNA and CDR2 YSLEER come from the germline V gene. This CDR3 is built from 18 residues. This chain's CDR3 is CASSLSLTSGSFKETQYF. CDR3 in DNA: TGCGCCAGCAGCCTGTCTTTGACTAGCGGGTCCTTTAAAGAGACCCAGTACTTC.

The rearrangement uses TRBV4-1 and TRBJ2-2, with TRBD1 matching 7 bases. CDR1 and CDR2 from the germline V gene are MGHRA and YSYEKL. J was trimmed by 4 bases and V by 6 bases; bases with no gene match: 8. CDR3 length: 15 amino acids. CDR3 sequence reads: CASRGQSVGTGELFF. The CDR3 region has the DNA TGCGCCAGCAGGGGACAGTCGGTCGGCACCGGGGAGCTGTTTTTT.

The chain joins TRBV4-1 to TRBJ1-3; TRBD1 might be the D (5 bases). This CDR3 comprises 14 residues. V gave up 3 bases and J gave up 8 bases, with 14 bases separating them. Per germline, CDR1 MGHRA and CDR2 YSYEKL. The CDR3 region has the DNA TGCGCCAGCAGCCAGACAGCCGGGTTGGACACCATATATTTT. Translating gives CASSQTAGLDTIYF.

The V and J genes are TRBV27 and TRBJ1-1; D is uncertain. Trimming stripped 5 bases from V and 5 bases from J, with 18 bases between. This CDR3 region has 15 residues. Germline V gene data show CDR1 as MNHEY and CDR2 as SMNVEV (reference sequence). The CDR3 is CASSSPQPGRTEAFF. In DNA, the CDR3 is TGTGCCAGCAGTAGTCCCCAACCCGGGAGGACTGAAGCTTTCTTT.

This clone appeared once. As DNA, the CDR3 is TGTGCCAGCAGCCAAGGGGTCCCGGGACTAGCGGGAGCGAGGTACCAAGAGACCCAGTACTTC. Protein: CASSQGVPGLAGARYQETQYF. This chain uses TRBV4-2 with TRBJ2-5, with TRBD2 matching 14 bases. The trim removed 1 base at V and 0 bases at J, leaving 13 bases unmatched. The CDR3 contains 21 residues. Germline-derived CDR1 and CDR2 are LGHNA and YNFKEQ.

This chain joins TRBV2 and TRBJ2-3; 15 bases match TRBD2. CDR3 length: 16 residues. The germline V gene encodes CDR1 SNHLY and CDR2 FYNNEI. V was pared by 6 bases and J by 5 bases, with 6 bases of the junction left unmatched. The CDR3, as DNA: TGTGCCAGCAGCCCAGGACTAGCGGGAGGGATAGATACGCAGTATTTT. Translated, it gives CASSPGLAGGIDTQYF.

CDR3 protein: CSVAGLLGLGGETQYF. Written as DNA, the CDR3 is TGCAGCGTTGCGGGACTCCTGGGCCTAGGCGGAGAGACCCAGTACTTC. The chain carries TRBV29-1 and TRBJ2-5, with TRBD2 as a possible D gene (6 bases). The CDR3 runs to 16 residues. The ends were cut back, 4 bases at V and 4 bases at J, with 22 bases in the middle. Germline lookup yields CDR1 SQVTM and CDR2 ANQGSEA. The full variable domain, with the rest looked up from reference TRBV29-1 and TRBJ2-5, is SAVISQKPSRDICQRGTSLTIQCQVDSQVTMMFWYRQQPGQSLTLIATANQGSEATYESGFVIDKFPISRPNLTFSTLTVSNMSPEDSSIYLCSVAGLLGLGGETQYFGPGTRLLVL.

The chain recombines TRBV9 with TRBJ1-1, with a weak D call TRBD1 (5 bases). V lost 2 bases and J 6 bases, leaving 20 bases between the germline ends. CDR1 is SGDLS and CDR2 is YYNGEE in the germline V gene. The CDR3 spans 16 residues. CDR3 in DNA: TGTGCCAGCAGCGTTGGGCCGGGGGGGGTTAGTTCTGAAGCTTTCTTT. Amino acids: CASSVGPGGVSSEAFF.